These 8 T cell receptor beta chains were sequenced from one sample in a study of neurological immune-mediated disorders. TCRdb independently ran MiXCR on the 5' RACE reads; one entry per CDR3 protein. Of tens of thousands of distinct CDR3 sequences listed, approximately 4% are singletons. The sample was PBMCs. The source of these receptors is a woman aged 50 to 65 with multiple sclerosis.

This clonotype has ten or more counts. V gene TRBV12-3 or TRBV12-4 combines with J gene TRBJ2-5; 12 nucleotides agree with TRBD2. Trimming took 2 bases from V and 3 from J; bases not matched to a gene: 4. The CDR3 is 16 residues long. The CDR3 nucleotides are TGTGCCAGCAGTTTACCTCGGACTAGCGGGGAAGAGACCCAGTACTTC. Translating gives CASSLPRTSGEETQYF.

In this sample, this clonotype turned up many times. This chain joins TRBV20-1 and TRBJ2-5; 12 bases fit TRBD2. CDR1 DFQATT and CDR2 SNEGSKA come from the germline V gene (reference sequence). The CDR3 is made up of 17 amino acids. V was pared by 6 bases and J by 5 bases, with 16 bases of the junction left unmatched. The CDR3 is CSAAPLLAGGPRETQYF. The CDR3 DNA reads TGCAGTGCCGCCCCGCTGCTAGCGGGGGGGCCTAGGGAGACCCAGTACTTC.

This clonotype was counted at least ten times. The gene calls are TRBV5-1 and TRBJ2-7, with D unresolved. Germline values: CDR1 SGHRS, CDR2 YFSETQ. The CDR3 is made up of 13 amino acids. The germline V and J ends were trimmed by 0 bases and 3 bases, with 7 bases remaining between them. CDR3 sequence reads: CASSLDGYYEQYF. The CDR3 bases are TGCGCCAGCAGCTTGGACGGGTACTACGAGCAGTACTTC.

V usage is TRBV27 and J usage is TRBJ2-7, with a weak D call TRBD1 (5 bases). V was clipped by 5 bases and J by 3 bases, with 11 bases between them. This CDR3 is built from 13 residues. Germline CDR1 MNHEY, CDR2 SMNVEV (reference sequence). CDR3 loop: CASSHRTGYEQYF. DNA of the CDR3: TGTGCCAGCAGTCACCGAACAGGCTACGAGCAGTACTTC.

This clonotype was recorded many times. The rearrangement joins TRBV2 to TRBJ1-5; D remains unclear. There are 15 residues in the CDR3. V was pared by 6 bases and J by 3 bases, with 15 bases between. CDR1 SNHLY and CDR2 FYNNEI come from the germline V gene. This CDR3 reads CASSKDRVNNQPQHF. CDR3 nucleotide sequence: TGTGCCAGCAGCAAGGATAGGGTTAACAATCAGCCCCAGCATTTT.

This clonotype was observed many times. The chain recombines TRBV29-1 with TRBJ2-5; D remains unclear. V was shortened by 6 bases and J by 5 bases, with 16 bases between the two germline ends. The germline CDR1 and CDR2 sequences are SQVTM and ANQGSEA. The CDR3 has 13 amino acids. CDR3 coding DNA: TGCAGCGTAAGAACTCTGAGCCAGGAGACCCAGTACTTC. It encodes CSVRTLSQETQYF.

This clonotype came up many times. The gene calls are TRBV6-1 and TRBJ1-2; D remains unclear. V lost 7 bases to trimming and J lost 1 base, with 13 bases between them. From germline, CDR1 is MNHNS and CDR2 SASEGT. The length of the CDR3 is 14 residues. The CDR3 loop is CASIRRGDNYGYTF. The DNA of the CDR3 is TGTGCCAGCATCCGGCGCGGGGATAACTATGGCTACACCTTC.

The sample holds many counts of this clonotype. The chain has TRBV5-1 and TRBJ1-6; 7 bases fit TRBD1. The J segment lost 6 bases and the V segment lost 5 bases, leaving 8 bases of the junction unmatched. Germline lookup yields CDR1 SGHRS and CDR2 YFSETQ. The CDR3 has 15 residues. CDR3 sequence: CASRTGTVLNSPLHF. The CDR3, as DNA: TGCGCCAGCAGAACCGGGACAGTTCTTAATTCACCCCTCCACTTT.